This T cell receptor beta chain emerged from a study of cytomegalovirus exposure and HLA in healthy donors. Broader study findings: A later analysis reported that several of the most significant clusters appeared to be linked to common viral pathogens, among them Epstein-Barr virus.

The germline V gene has CDR1 SGHRS and CDR2 YFSETQ. The CDR3 has 15 amino acids. Use of 60 Vbeta and 13 Jbeta primers characterized the PCR. Some clones are missing from TCRdb's copy, which holds only in-frame ones; the method was immunoSEQ multiplex PCR. In the table there are hundreds of thousands of clones, around 80% of which are singletons. Of note for this clone: Its antigen is not identified. Compared with germline, one end of the junction differs, possibly owing to a read error.

J is TRBJ2-7 and V is TRBV5-1; the D gene is possibly TRBD2 (5 bases). The TCR originated in a woman between 35 and 50 years old in good health and CMV-seronegative. The specimen sequenced was PBMCs. The CDR3 region is CASGFERTYSYEQYF. The CDR3 nucleotides read TGCGCCAGCGGCTTTGAGCGGACCTACTCCTACGAGCAGTACTTC. Full variable domain (missing parts from reference TRBV5-1 and TRBJ2-7): KAGVTQTPRYLIKTRGQQVTLSCSPISGHRSVSWYQQTPGQGLQFLFEYFSETQRNKGNFPGRFSGRQFSNSRSEMNVSTLELGDSALYLCASGFERTYSYEQYFGPGTRLTVT.